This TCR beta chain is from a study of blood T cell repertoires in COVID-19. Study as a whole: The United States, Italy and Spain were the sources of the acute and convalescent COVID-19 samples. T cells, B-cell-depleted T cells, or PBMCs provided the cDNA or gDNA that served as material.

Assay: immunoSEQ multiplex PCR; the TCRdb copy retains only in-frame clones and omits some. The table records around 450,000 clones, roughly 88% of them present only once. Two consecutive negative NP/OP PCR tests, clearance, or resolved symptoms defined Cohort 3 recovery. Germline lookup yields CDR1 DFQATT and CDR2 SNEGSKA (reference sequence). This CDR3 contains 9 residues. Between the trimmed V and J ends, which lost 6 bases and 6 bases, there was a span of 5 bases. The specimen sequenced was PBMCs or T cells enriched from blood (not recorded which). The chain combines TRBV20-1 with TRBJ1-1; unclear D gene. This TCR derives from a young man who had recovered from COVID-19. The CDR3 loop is CSAFPEAFF. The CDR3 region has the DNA TGCAGTGCCTTCCCTGAAGCTTTCTTT.